This T cell receptor beta chain was retrieved from a study of T cells in localized non-small cell lung cancer. Only a few counts were recorded for this clone. Its antigen is not known. Broader study findings: Investigators sequenced only a single tumor region, leaving heterogeneity possible. Appearance in adjacent lung was seen for a median around 58 of the top 100 tumor clones. Uninvolved adjacent lung, not tumor, had the highest T cell clonality.

Method: immunoSEQ multiplex PCR; TCRdb's copy keeps in-frame clones and lacks some. The sample lists about 24,000 clones, 92% seen once, with about 15% in the top ten. Sequenced material: peripheral blood, taken before any cancer treatment. The source of this sequence is a man aged 40 to 70 with stage III squamous cell lung carcinoma.

CDR3 sequence: CASSLNRGTYNEQFF. The CDR3 region has the DNA TGTGCCAGCAGCTTAAACAGGGGAACCTACAATGAGCAGTTCTTC. V usage is TRBV7-2 and J usage is TRBJ2-1; 7 bases align to TRBD1. From germline, CDR1 is SGHTA and CDR2 FQGNSA. The CDR3 runs to 15 residues. Trimming took 2 bases from V and 2 from J; bases not matched to a gene: 3.